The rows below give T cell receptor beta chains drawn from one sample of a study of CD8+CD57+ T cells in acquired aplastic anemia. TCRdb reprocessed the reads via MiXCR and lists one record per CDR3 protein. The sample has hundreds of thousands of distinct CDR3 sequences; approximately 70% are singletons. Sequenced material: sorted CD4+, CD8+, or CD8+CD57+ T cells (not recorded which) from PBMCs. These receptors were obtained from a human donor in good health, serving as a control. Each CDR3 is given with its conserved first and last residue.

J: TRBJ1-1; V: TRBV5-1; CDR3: CASRLTGTEAFF
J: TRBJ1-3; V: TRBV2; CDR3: CASSRQGGIAGEMFF
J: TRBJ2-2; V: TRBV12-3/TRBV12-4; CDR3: CASSKDVLDTGELFF
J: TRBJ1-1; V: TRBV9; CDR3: CASSEDRDTEDCF
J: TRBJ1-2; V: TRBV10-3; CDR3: CAISDNQNRLAETNYGYTF
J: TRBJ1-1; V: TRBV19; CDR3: CASSRGTENTEAFF
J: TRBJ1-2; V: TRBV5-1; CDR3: CASSLVEMGGANGYTF
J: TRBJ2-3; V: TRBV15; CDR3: CASSRTGAGGNTQFF
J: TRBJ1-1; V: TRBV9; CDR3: CASSVNVGTETQF
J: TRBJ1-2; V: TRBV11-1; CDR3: CASSPRRADYGYTF
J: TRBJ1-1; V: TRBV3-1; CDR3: CASSPTDRSAEAFF
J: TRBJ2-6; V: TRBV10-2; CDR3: CASSTATGAYVQTF
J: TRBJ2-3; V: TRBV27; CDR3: CASSLRGVAGHTDTQYF
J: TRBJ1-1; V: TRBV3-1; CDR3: CASSQGWGARASPEAFF
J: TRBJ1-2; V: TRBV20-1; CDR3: CSATAFTYERYTF
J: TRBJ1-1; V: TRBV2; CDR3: CASSVTDRAEAFF
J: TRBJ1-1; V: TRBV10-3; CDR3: CATRTDTVTEAFF
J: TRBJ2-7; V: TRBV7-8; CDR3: CASSIDSHRDRVPYEQYF
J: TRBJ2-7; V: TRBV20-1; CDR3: CSGGGGPYEQYF
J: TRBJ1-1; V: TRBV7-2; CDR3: CASSYSGEAFF
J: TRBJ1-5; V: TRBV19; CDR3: CASSDRQDQPQHF
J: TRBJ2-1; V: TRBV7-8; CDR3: CASSQAMGQPYNEQFF
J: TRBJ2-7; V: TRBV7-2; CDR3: CAAQPRGFDEQYF
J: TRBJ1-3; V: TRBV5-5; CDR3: CASSLEATIYF
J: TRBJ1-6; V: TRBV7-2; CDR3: CASGWTVRNVEAFLHF
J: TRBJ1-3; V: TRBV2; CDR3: CASSCGGNTIYF
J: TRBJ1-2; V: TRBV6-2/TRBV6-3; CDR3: CASSGGPRGYTF
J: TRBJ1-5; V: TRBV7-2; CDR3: CASTPQGGGGRQPQHF
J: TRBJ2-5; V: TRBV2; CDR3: CASTLTGLETQYF
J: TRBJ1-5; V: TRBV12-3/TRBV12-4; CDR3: CASRQGGGQPQHF
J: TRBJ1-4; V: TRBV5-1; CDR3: CASSLEGGEPLFF
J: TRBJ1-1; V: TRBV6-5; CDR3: CASSYRTGRNTEAFF
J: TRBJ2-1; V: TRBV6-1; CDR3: CASSALTAGYNEQFF
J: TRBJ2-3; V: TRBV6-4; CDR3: CASSDSGLAGEDTQYF
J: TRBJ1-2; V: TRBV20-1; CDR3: CSASSRGAYGYTF
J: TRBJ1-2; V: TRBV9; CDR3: CASSFQRGTDTQF
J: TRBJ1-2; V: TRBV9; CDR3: CASRPDRDNYCYPF
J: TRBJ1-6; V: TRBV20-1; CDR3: CSAGGGLAEALHF
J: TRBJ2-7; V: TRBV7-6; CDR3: CASSTAGTGQSDKYF
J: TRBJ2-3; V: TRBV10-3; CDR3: CASSGRDRNTDTQYF
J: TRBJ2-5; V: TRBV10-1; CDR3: CASSEEGGETQYF
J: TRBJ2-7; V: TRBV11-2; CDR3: CASSIRGGAPYEQYF
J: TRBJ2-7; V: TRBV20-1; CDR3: CSAKPLESYEQYF
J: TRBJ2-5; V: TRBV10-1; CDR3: CASSASGGGETQYF
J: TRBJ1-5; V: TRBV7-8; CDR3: CASSAVQGFAILEPQHF
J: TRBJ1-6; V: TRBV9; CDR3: CASSVPWGDNSPLHF
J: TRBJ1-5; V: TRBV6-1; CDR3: CASSLNGLGNQPQHF
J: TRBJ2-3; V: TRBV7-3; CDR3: CASSLRRGAGDTQYF
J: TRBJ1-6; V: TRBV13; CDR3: CASTLHDLLNSPLHF
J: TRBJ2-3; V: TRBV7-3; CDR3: CASSLGAGSGWTEF
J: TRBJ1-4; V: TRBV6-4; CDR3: CASSWSGATNEKLFF
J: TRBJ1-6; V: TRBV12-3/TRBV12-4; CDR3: CASNGGRQAPLHF
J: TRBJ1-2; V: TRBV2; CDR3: CATSRERGTGEYTF
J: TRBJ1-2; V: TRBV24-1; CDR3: CATSDLQKGGYTF
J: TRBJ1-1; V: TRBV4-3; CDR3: CASSFGQDTEAFF
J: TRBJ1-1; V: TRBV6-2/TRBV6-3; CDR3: CASSNGQVRTEAFF
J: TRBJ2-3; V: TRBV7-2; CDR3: CATSSGRRDTQYF
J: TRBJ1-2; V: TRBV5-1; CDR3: CASSPGDSGGRGYGYTF
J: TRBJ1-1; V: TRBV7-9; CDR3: CASGEQKGEAFF
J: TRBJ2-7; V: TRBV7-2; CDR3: CASTRLAGGPSYEQYF